These T cell receptor beta chains were read from a single sample in a study of siplizumab effects on memory and regulatory T cells. Using immunoSEQ multiplex PCR, the repertoire was profiled, and TCRdb retains in-frame clones only, with some absent. This table holds roughly 60,000 clones, about 92% found once. Material for sequencing was CD8+ T cells sorted from blood. The receptor source for this set is a human donor in good health. Each CDR3 is given with its conserved first and last residue. The D gene is left open where the match is weak. Clone size is not always given. Where it is, it says once, few, many or a class for expanded clones.

j_gene,v_gene,abundance,len,d_gene,CDR3aa,CDR3nt
TRBJ2-1,TRBV4-1,-,16,TRBD2,CASRGLAGGHRNEQFF,TGCGCCAGCAGGGGACTAGCGGGAGGCCATAGGAATGAGCAGTTCTTC
TRBJ1-1,TRBV27,-,15,-,CASSPLPAGRYEAFF,TGTGCCAGCAGTCCCCTCCCAGCAGGGAGATATGAAGCTTTCTTT
TRBJ2-3,TRBV5-4,once,14,-,CASSLGWDKDTQYF,TGTGCCAGCAGCTTGGGCTGGGACAAAGATACGCAGTATTTT
TRBJ2-3,TRBV19,once,13,-,CASSLLRSDTQYF,TGTGCCAGTAGTCTTCTTCGATCAGATACGCAGTATTTT
TRBJ2-1,TRBV4-3,-,13,TRBD2,CASRMGRGTEQFF,TGCGCCAGCAGGATGGGGAGGGGCACTGAGCAGTTCTTC
TRBJ1-1,TRBV27,-,13,TRBD1,CASCTGENTEAFF,TGTGCCAGCTGTACAGGGGAGAACACTGAAGCTTTCTTT
TRBJ2-7,TRBV4-1,-,15,-,CASSQVGGAANEQYF,TGCGCCAGCAGCCAAGTAGGAGGGGCAGCAAACGAGCAGTACTTC
TRBJ2-5,TRBV18,-,12,-,CASSPPMETQYF,TGTGCCAGCTCACCACCCATGGAGACCCAGTACTTC
TRBJ2-7,TRBV5-6,-,14,TRBD1,CASSWAGGEDEQYF,TGTGCCAGCAGCTGGGCAGGGGGTGAGGACGAGCAGTACTTC
TRBJ2-7,TRBV4-1,-,16,-,CASSPAPGTGSYEQYF,TGCGCCAGCAGCCCCGCCCCCGGGACGGGCTCCTACGAGCAGTACTTC
TRBJ2-1,TRBV14,-,16,-,CASSQAVQVSYNEQFF,TGTGCCAGCAGCCAAGCTGTGCAGGTCTCCTACAATGAGCAGTTCTTC
TRBJ1-3,TRBV7-2,-,12,-,CASSRVGNTIYF,TGTGCCAGCAGCCGGGTGGGAAACACCATATATTTT
TRBJ2-1,TRBV10-3,-,14,-,CAISESDLSPGQFF,TGTGCCATCAGTGAGTCGGATCTTAGCCCGGGGCAGTTCTTC
TRBJ2-7,TRBV7-9,-,14,-,CASSLARVPYEQYF,TGTGCCAGCAGCTTAGCAAGGGTACCCTACGAGCAGTACTTC
TRBJ1-1,TRBV29-1,-,16,-,CSVEDHLGGRVTEAFF,TGCAGCGTTGAAGATCACTTGGGGGGGCGGGTTACTGAAGCTTTCTTT
TRBJ2-7,TRBV7-3,-,13,-,CASSFGSSYEQYF,TGTGCCAGCAGCTTCGGCAGCTCCTACGAGCAGTACTTC
TRBJ2-7,TRBV4-3,-,14,-,CASSQGGGSYEQYF,TGCGCCAGCAGCCAAGGAGGCGGGTCCTACGAGCAGTACTTC
TRBJ1-5,TRBV28,-,15,-,CASRPGVGDSQPQHF,TGTGCCAGCAGGCCGGGCGTGGGGGATAGTCAGCCCCAGCATTTT
TRBJ2-7,TRBV11-3,-,15,-,CASSQPASPLNEQYF,TGTGCCAGCAGCCAACCGGCAAGCCCCCTTAACGAGCAGTACTTC
TRBJ1-6,TRBV7-9,-,10,-,CASSFFPLHF,TGTGCCAGCAGCTTTTTTCCCCTCCACTTT
TRBJ2-7,TRBV5-1,-,14,-,CASSPGDSSYEQYF,TGCGCCAGCAGCCCGGGGGACAGCTCCTACGAGCAGTACTTC
TRBJ2-7,TRBV27,once,16,-,CASSTTLQSTTYEQYF,TGTGCCAGCAGTACCACGCTACAATCTACCACCTACGAGCAGTACTTC
TRBJ1-5,TRBV28,-,15,TRBD1,CASSLPTGVVQPQHF,TGTGCCAGCAGTTTACCAACAGGGGTGGTTCAGCCCCAGCATTTT
TRBJ2-7,TRBV30,-,14,TRBD1,CAWSGDRVTYEQYF,TGTGCCTGGAGTGGGGACAGGGTCACCTACGAGCAGTACTTC
TRBJ1-2,TRBV28,-,14,-,CASSSRENPYGYTF,TGTGCCAGCAGTTCTCGGGAGAATCCCTATGGCTACACCTTC
TRBJ2-7,TRBV5-1,-,13,-,CASTPDMSYEQYF,TGCGCCAGCACCCCCGACATGTCCTACGAGCAGTACTTC